This T cell receptor (beta chain) is from a study of cytomegalovirus exposure and HLA in healthy donors. The V gene lost 5 bases and the J gene lost 5 bases, with 17 bases spanning the gap. This CDR3 has 15 residues. Per the germline V gene, CDR1 is MDHEN and CDR2 is SYDVKM. This PCR relied on a set of 60 Vbeta primers and 13 Jbeta primers. The assay was immunoSEQ multiplex PCR, and TCRdb's table has in-frame clones only and misses some. In the table there are roughly 100,000 clones, more than 65% of which are singletons. The clonotype comes from a man aged 40-55 years in good health and CMV-seropositive. Sequenced material: PBMCs. The J gene is TRBJ2-3, the V gene TRBV28; TRBD2 might be the D (6 bases). The CDR3 region is CASSPSGGGKDTQYF. Here the CDR3 DNA reads TGTGCCAGCAGTCCATCCGGTGGGGGGAAAGATACGCAGTATTTT.